Below are 24 T cell receptor beta chains sequenced from a single sample in a study of CD8 T cells in Susac syndrome. Roughly 0.45 to 1 ug RNA was reverse transcribed with random hexamers. Using its own MiXCR run on the immunoSEQ multiplex PCR reads, TCRdb lists one record per CDR3 protein. Of about 290,000 distinct CDR3 sequences listed, about 91% are singletons. Material: CD8+ T cells from PBMCs. The receptors originated from a human donor with multiple sclerosis.

The V call is TRBV15, the J call TRBJ1-1, with D perhaps TRBD1 (5 bases). V was cut by 8 bases and J by 1 base, with 20 bases left in between. The CDR3 sequence is 16 residues long. Germline V gene sequence: CDR1 LNHNV, CDR2 YYDKDF (reference sequence). CDR3 in DNA: TGTGCCACCGAACCAAATCCTGGACAAACGAACACTGAAGCTTTCTTT. Protein product: CATEPNPGQTNTEAFF.

This clonotype was counted only a few times. V usage is TRBV12-3 or TRBV12-4 and J usage is TRBJ2-7, with D hard to call. Trimming took off 4 bases at V and 2 bases at J, with 12 bases between the two ends. The CDR3 extends over 14 amino acids. In nucleotides, the CDR3 is TGTGCCAGCAGTTCCGGGTCCAGGACCTACGAGCAGTACTTC. This codes for CASSSGSRTYEQYF.

The genes are TRBV25-1 and TRBJ2-7; TRBD1 agrees at 9 bases. Germline trimming cut 8 bases from V and 7 bases from J; bases unmatched to any gene: 6. CDR1 and CDR2 from the germline V gene are MGHDK and SYGVNS. The CDR3 is 12 residues long. CDR3: CASGRQGGEQYF. The CDR3 coding sequence is TGTGCCAGCGGCCGACAGGGGGGTGAGCAGTACTTC.

The chain has TRBV6-4 and TRBJ1-2; 9 bases are a match to TRBD1. Germline trimming cut 5 bases from V and 7 bases from J; bases unmatched to any gene: 5. Germline V gene sequence: CDR1 MRHNA, CDR2 SNTAGT. The length of the CDR3 is 13 residues. The CDR3 sequence: CASSPGTGLGYTF. The CDR3 nucleotides are TGTGCCAGCAGTCCCGGGACAGGGCTTGGCTACACCTTC.

The rearrangement uses TRBV7-9 and TRBJ1-1; no clear D. The CDR3 is 13 amino acids. Trimming removed 4 bases at V and 7 bases at J, with 13 bases between. Germline lookup yields CDR1 SEHNR and CDR2 FQNEAQ (reference sequence). CDR3 nucleotides: TGTGCCAGCAGCTACCCGGGTACAGTTGAAGCTTTCTTT. This translates into CASSYPGTVEAFF.

This chain connects TRBV5-4 to TRBJ2-1, with D maybe TRBD2 (5 bases). The CDR3 has 15 residues. Trimming took off 6 bases at V and 2 bases at J, with 15 bases between the two ends. CDR1 is SGHNT and CDR2 is YYREEE in the germline V gene (reference sequence). CDR3 sequence reads: CASTDSSRPYNEQFF. The CDR3 DNA follows: TGTGCCAGCACGGACTCGAGCCGCCCCTACAATGAGCAGTTCTTC.

V gene TRBV20-1 combines with J gene TRBJ2-3, with 11 bases aligning to TRBD2. The V segment lost 5 bases and the J segment 3 bases; nucleotides outside the gene matches: 4. CDR1 and CDR2 (germline): DFQATT, SNEGSKA (reference sequence). This CDR3 has 14 residues. CDR3: CSAGLAGGTDTQYF. DNA for the CDR3: TGCAGTGCTGGACTAGCGGGTGGGACAGATACGCAGTATTTT.

The chain carries TRBV11-2 and TRBJ1-5, with no clear D. The germline V gene has CDR1 SGHAT and CDR2 FQNNGV. V was pared by 8 bases and J by 0 bases, with 17 bases between. This CDR3 has 16 amino acids. CDR3 residues: CASAFPGLYSNQPQHF. CDR3 in DNA: TGTGCCAGCGCCTTCCCCGGGCTTTATAGCAATCAGCCCCAGCATTTT.

This chain connects TRBV7-9 to TRBJ1-1; 11 bases fit TRBD1. Germline values: CDR1 SEHNR, CDR2 FQNEAQ (reference sequence). With V trimmed by 1 base and J by 8 bases, 6 bases remained unmatched. The CDR3 contains 15 residues. DNA for the CDR3: TGTGCCAGCAGCTTAGGAGGGACAGGGGGAATCGAAGCTTTCTTT. As protein: CASSLGGTGGIEAFF.

The V call is TRBV12-3 or TRBV12-4, the J call TRBJ2-2; D call uncertain. V was trimmed by 4 bases and J by 2 bases, leaving 26 bases between them. CDR3 length: 20 amino acids. CDR3 DNA: TGTGCCAGCAGTTCCGGCCGTTTTAAGTCTAAGGGAAAAAACACCGGGGAGCTGTTTTTT. It specifies CASSSGRFKSKGKNTGELFF.

The V and J genes are TRBV4-3 and TRBJ2-1; D remains unclear. Germline CDR1 LGHNA, CDR2 YSLEER. The CDR3 is 16 residues long. Trimming removed 0 bases from V and 3 bases from J, with 12 bases in between. CDR3 protein: CASSQDGRVLYNEQFF. Written as DNA, the CDR3 is TGCGCCAGCAGCCAAGATGGCCGGGTTCTCTACAATGAGCAGTTCTTC.

CDR3 bases: TGTGCCACCTTAACAGGGGTTGGGCAGCCCCAGCATTTT. It specifies CATLTGVGQPQHF. V gene TRBV28 combines with J gene TRBJ1-5, with 7 bases fitting TRBD1. J gave up 7 bases and V 10 bases, and 10 bases lay outside the gene matches. Germline V gene data show CDR1 as MDHEN and CDR2 as SYDVKM. The CDR3 has 13 residues.

This CDR3 reads CASSGINYEQYF. The DNA for the CDR3 is TGTGCCAGCAGTGGGATTAACTACGAGCAGTACTTC. The rearrangement links TRBV6-1 to TRBJ2-7; D uncertain. From germline, CDR1 is MNHNS and CDR2 SASEGT. The V end was cut by 4 bases, the J end by 3 bases, with 7 bases between. This CDR3 spans 12 amino acids.

The chain recombines TRBV19 with TRBJ2-7, with TRBD2 matching 11 bases. The CDR3 has 14 amino acids. Germline V CDR1 and CDR2: LNHDA, SQIVND (reference sequence). Trimming at V came to 4 bases and at J to 5 bases, leaving 4 bases not matched to a gene. The CDR3 DNA reads as TGTGCCAGTAGTAGACTAGCGGGGTTCAACGAGCAGTACTTC. Translating gives CASSRLAGFNEQYF. The variable domain in full, completed from reference TRBV19 and TRBJ2-7, reads DGGITQSPKYLFRKEGQNVTLSCEQNLNHDAMYWYRQDPGQGLRLIYYSQIVNDFQKGDIAEGYSVSREKKESFPLTVTSAQKNPTAFYLCASSRLAGFNEQYFGPGTRLTVT.

The J gene is TRBJ2-2, the V gene TRBV19; a possible D gene is TRBD1 (5 bases). Between the trimmed V and J ends, which lost 3 bases and 2 bases, there was a span of 10 bases. Germline V CDR1 and CDR2: LNHDA, SQIVND (reference sequence). The CDR3 consists of 15 residues. For the CDR3, the DNA is TGTGCCAGTAGTATTGGACAACTAAACACCGGGGAGCTGTTTTTT. Encoded protein: CASSIGQLNTGELFF.

The chain employs TRBV18 and TRBJ1-1, with D unresolved. Trimming removed 0 bases from V and 1 base from J, with 12 bases in between. Per germline, CDR1 KGHSH and CDR2 LQKENI. CDR3 length: 16 residues. DNA of the CDR3: TGTGCCAGCTCACCACCGGACCGCCGATGGAACACTGAAGCTTTCTTT. This codes for CASSPPDRRWNTEAFF. Together with reference TRBV18 and TRBJ1-1, the CDR3 gives the full variable domain: NAGVMQNPRHLVRRRGQEARLRCSPMKGHSHVYWYRQLPEEGLKFMVYLQKENIIDESGMPKERFSAEFPKEGPSILRIQQVVRGDSAAYFCASSPPDRRWNTEAFFGQGTRLTVV.

The chain recombines TRBV27 with TRBJ1-1; D may be TRBD1 (6 bases). Germline assignment: CDR1 MNHEY and CDR2 SMNVEV (reference sequence). CDR3 length equals 15 residues. The V gene lost 0 bases and the J gene lost 1 base, with 9 bases spanning the gap. The CDR3, as DNA: TGTGCCAGCAGTTTATCGACGGGGGCGAACACTGAAGCTTTCTTT. Residues: CASSLSTGANTEAFF.

The chain uses TRBV3-1 and TRBJ2-3; TRBD2 might be the D (6 bases). The CDR3 runs to 16 residues. Trimming pared 0 bases from V and 3 bases from J, leaving 13 bases between. CDR1 is LGHDT and CDR2 is YNNKEL in the germline V gene (reference sequence). CDR3: CASSQEGLASTDTQYF. CDR3 nucleotide sequence: TGTGCCAGCAGCCAAGAAGGGCTAGCGTCTACAGATACGCAGTATTTT.

The chain is built from TRBV11-2 and TRBJ1-5, with TRBD1 matching 7 bases. There are 14 residues in the CDR3. CDR1 and CDR2 from the germline V gene are SGHAT and FQNNGV. The V segment lost 5 bases and the J segment 6 bases; nucleotides outside the gene matches: 7. DNA for the CDR3: TGTGCCAGCAGCCAAGGACAGGCGGCTCAGCCCCAGCATTTT. This codes for CASSQGQAAQPQHF. The whole variable domain, filled in from reference TRBV11-2 and TRBJ1-5, reads EAGVAQSPRYKIIEKRQSVAFWCNPISGHATLYWYQQILGQGPKLLIQFQNNGVVDDSQLPKDRFSAERLKGVDSTLKIQPAKLEDSAVYLCASSQGQAAQPQHFGDGTRLSIL.

The V and J genes are TRBV7-9 and TRBJ2-7, with unresolved D. The CDR3 runs 15 residues. Germline V gene sequence: CDR1 SEHNR, CDR2 FQNEAQ (reference sequence). Deletions cut 1 base from V and 0 bases from J, with 10 bases between. The CDR3 nucleotides are TGTGCCAGCAGCTTAGGGTTGGGTAGCTCCTACGAGCAGTACTTC. Residues: CASSLGLGSSYEQYF.

This clonotype occurred a few times. The chain employs TRBV7-9 and TRBJ1-1; weak D call: TRBD1 (6 bases). Deletions cut 9 bases from V and 0 bases from J, with 14 bases between. Germline values: CDR1 SEHNR, CDR2 FQNEAQ (reference sequence). The CDR3 runs to 14 residues. Here the CDR3 DNA reads TGTGCCAGTAGTCTCGGGGGGCTGAACACTGAAGCTTTCTTT. As protein: CASSLGGLNTEAFF.

The V gene is TRBV2, the J gene TRBJ2-3, with D possibly matching TRBD2 (7 bases). V was trimmed by 5 bases and J by 7 bases, leaving 22 bases between them. The germline CDR1 and CDR2 sequences are SNHLY and FYNNEI. The CDR3 contains 16 residues. The CDR3 DNA is TGTGCCAGCAGTCGAAACAGGGCGGGAGTTAGAAATACGCAGTATTTT. Translated: CASSRNRAGVRNTQYF.

This rearrangement joins TRBV28 to TRBJ2-7; perhaps TRBD2 as D (6 bases). The V gene lost 3 bases and the J gene lost 5 bases, with 17 bases spanning the gap. There are 15 residues in the CDR3. The V gene's germline CDR1 is MDHEN and CDR2 SYDVKM. This CDR3 is CASSFRAGSSDEQYF. The DNA for the CDR3 is TGTGCCAGCAGTTTCAGGGCGGGGAGTTCAGACGAGCAGTACTTC.

CDR3 DNA: TGTGCCTGGAGTGTAGTGGGGAGGCTAGCGGGGCCCCAGGGGCAGTTCTTC. Protein sequence: CAWSVVGRLAGPQGQFF. This rearrangement joins TRBV30 to TRBJ2-1, with 9 bases lining up with TRBD2. CDR1 is GTSNPN, CDR2 SVGIG, per germline (reference sequence). Germline trimming cut 0 bases from V and 12 bases from J; bases unmatched to any gene: 18. The CDR3 sequence is 17 residues long. Complete variable domain (other parts from reference TRBV30 and TRBJ2-1): SQTIHQWPATLVQPVGSPLSLECTVEGTSNPNLYWYRQAAGRGLQLLFYSVGIGQISSEVPQNLSASRPQDRQFILSSKKLLLSDSGFYLCAWSVVGRLAGPQGQFFGPGTRLTVL.